These 21 T cell receptor beta chains came from one sample sequenced in a study of blood T cell repertoires in COVID-19 (dated by TCRdb to the early 2020s). The protocol used for the library was the immunoSEQ multiplex PCR assay. Sourced from immuneACCESS, this table was stored by TCRdb with only in-frame sequences that have V and J called. A share of the clones is absent; for the studies checked, an unresolved V gene accounts for under half, and the remainder has no known explanation. The sample profile shows about 58,000 clones; approximately 81% of them were found once. Roughly 4.7% of the sample is held by the ten biggest clonotypes. Sequencing was carried out using peripheral blood. Receptors were obtained from a man aged 35-49 years with active COVID-19.

The chain uses TRBV4-2 and TRBJ2-3, with 7 bases aligning to TRBD1. J was trimmed by 1 base and V by 2 bases; bases with no gene match: 6. The CDR3 is 16 residues long. From germline, CDR1 is LGHNA and CDR2 YNFKEQ. The CDR3 spells CASSQPYRGGTDTQYF. For the CDR3, the DNA is TGTGCCAGCAGCCAACCTTACAGGGGAGGCACAGATACGCAGTATTTT.

This clone occurred a few times. Other DNA variants within this sample encode the same CDR3. This chain connects TRBV7-3 to TRBJ2-1; 9 bases are a match to TRBD2. The CDR3 runs to 15 residues. CDR1 is SGHTA and CDR2 is FQGTGA in the germline V gene. The junction had 1 base not matched to a gene; V was cut back by 2 bases and J by 2 bases. CDR3 DNA: TGTGCCAGCAGCTTAGCGGGAGGGACCTACAATGAGCAGTTCTTC. Translated, it gives CASSLAGGTYNEQFF.

V gene TRBV6-5 combines with J gene TRBJ2-3; TRBD2 is a possible D gene (6 bases). Germline CDR1 is MNHEY and CDR2 is SVGAGI. This CDR3 is 15 amino acids long. Trimming took 6 bases from V and 6 from J, leaving 19 bases between them. The CDR3 bases are TGTGCCAGCAGCCTCCGGGACGTAAGCGGGGATACGCAGTATTTT. Translated, it gives CASSLRDVSGDTQYF.

The CDR3 spells CASSSPGWTSYNEQFF. CDR3 sequence (DNA): TGTGCCAGTAGTAGCCCAGGCTGGACATCCTACAATGAGCAGTTCTTC. The gene calls are TRBV19 and TRBJ2-1; TRBD1 is a possible D gene (5 bases). Germline V lookup: CDR1 LNHDA, CDR2 SQIVND (reference sequence). Deletions cut 4 bases from V and 1 base from J, with 14 bases between. This CDR3 comprises 16 residues.

DNA of the CDR3: TGTGCTAGTGGTTTAGGGACAGGGGGTACGCGAGTGGCCAAAAACATTCAGTACTTC. Translated: CASGLGTGGTRVAKNIQYF. This rearrangement joins TRBV12-5 to TRBJ2-4; 11 nucleotides agree with TRBD1. The CDR3 spans 19 residues. Germline loops: CDR1 LGHNT, CDR2 FRNRAP. The trim removed 3 bases at V and 1 base at J, leaving 11 bases unmatched.

This chain joins TRBV5-1 and TRBJ2-1, with TRBD2 matching 14 bases. Germline V CDR1 and CDR2: SGHRS, YFSETQ. J lost 10 bases, V lost 4 bases, and 4 bases had no gene match. The CDR3 extends over 14 amino acids. The CDR3 loop reads CASSPGTSGREQFF. As DNA, the CDR3 is TGCGCCAGCAGCCCCGGGACTAGCGGGAGAGAGCAGTTCTTC.

J is TRBJ1-2 and V is TRBV28; D unresolved. V lost 5 bases and J 5 bases, leaving 12 bases between the germline ends. The germline V gene has CDR1 MDHEN and CDR2 SYDVKM. The CDR3 is made up of 13 amino acids. CDR3 protein: CASSLRGPYGYTF. CDR3 DNA: TGTGCCAGCAGTCTTCGGGGTCCTTATGGCTACACCTTC.

This clone was recorded only once. The rearrangement uses TRBV7-9 and TRBJ2-7; TRBD1 matches 8 bases. From germline, CDR1 is SEHNR and CDR2 FQNEAQ (reference sequence). The length of the CDR3 is 13 residues. Germline trimming cut 6 bases from V and 5 bases from J; bases unmatched to any gene: 6. In DNA form, the CDR3 reads TGTGCCAGCAGTTACGACAGGGGCCACGAGCAGTACTTC. It codes for CASSYDRGHEQYF.

The V and J genes are TRBV28 and TRBJ2-1, with 11 bases aligning to TRBD2. The CDR3 totals 14 residues. V lost 5 bases to trimming and J lost 7 bases; unmatched junction nucleotides: 4. CDR1 and CDR2 (germline): MDHEN, SYDVKM. CDR3 in DNA: TGTGCCAGCAGTCCCAGACTAGCGGGGAATGAGCAGTTCTTC. Its protein product is CASSPRLAGNEQFF.

The J gene is TRBJ1-2, the V gene TRBV10-3; D gene ambiguous. Deletions cut 2 bases from V and 1 base from J, with 8 bases between. The CDR3 length is 14 residues. In germline, CDR1 is ENHRY, CDR2 SYGVKD. The chain's CDR3 is CAISEEHDNYGYTF. The CDR3 DNA reads as TGTGCCATCAGTGAGGAACACGATAACTATGGCTACACCTTC.

V and J are TRBV7-6 and TRBJ1-1; D gene ambiguous. The V end lost 2 bases, the J end lost 4 bases, and 8 bases lay between the germline ends. CDR1 SGHVS and CDR2 FNYEAQ come from the germline V gene. This CDR3 spans 13 amino acids. CDR3 residues: CASSLNRGTEAFF. In DNA, the CDR3 is TGTGCCAGCAGCTTAAATCGGGGCACTGAAGCTTTCTTT.

Comment on this clone: One junction end does not reproduce the germline sequence, and a read error may be involved. V and J are TRBV7-7 and TRBJ2-7; D perhaps matches TRBD2 (7 bases). This CDR3 is 13 amino acids long. Germline assignment: CDR1 SSHAT and CDR2 FNYEAQ (reference sequence). The CDR3 DNA follows: TGTGCTAGCAGCTTAGGGGGGGGCCGGGAGCAGTACTTC. Protein product: CASSLGGGREQYF.

The chain uses TRBV3-1 (or the pseudogene TRBV3-2) and TRBJ1-1, with 9 bases fitting TRBD1. This CDR3 region has 13 residues. From germline, CDR1 is LGHDT and CDR2 YNNKEL (reference sequence). The ends lost 6 bases at V and 5 bases at J; junction bases unmatched: 4. The CDR3 loop is CASSLQGATEAFF. The CDR3 DNA follows: TGTGCCAGCAGTCTACAGGGGGCGACTGAAGCTTTCTTT.

This sequence joins TRBV6-5 and TRBJ2-7; D is perhaps TRBD1 (6 bases). Germline V lookup: CDR1 MNHEY, CDR2 SVGAGI. The CDR3 extends over 15 amino acids. The ends were cut back, 4 bases at V and 5 bases at J, with 18 bases in the middle. DNA of the CDR3: TGTGCCAGCAGTTCCGGCAGGGGTTTAGGAGACGAGCAGTACTTC. It codes for CASSSGRGLGDEQYF.

The V call is TRBV6-2 or TRBV6-3, the J call TRBJ2-3; the match to TRBD1 covers 7 bases. After removal of 6 bases from V and 0 bases from J, the junction contained 12 bases not matched to a gene. Germline lookup yields CDR1 MNHEY and CDR2 SVGEGT. The CDR3 extends over 17 amino acids. The CDR3 nucleotides are TGTGCCAGCAGCCCTAAGGGGGCCCTCACTAGCACAGATACGCAGTATTTT. This encodes CASSPKGALTSTDTQYF.

J is TRBJ2-1 and V is TRBV10-3; tentatively, D is TRBD2 (5 bases). CDR1 is ENHRY, CDR2 SYGVKD, per germline. The V and J ends lost 3 bases and 3 bases respectively, with 12 bases between them. The CDR3 is made up of 15 amino acids. The CDR3 reads CAISDIVRVYNEQFF. The CDR3 nucleotides are TGTGCCATCAGTGACATAGTGAGGGTCTACAATGAGCAGTTCTTC.

This clone was seen a handful of times. This CDR3 reads CASHTGFYGYTF. CDR3 bases: TGTGCCAGCCATACAGGGTTCTATGGCTACACCTTC. The rearrangement joins TRBV19 to TRBJ1-2; possibly TRBD1 for D (6 bases). V was cut by 9 bases and J by 4 bases, with 12 bases left in between. The CDR3 extends over 12 amino acids. Per the germline V gene, CDR1 is LNHDA and CDR2 is SQIVND (reference sequence).

The chain couples TRBV5-4 to TRBJ2-7, with D unclear. Trimming pared 6 bases from V and 5 bases from J, leaving 18 bases between. In germline, CDR1 is SGHNT, CDR2 YYREEE (reference sequence). This CDR3 is 14 amino acids long. In DNA, the CDR3 is TGTGCCAGCAACTTTGGGTCAACTCGGGACGAGCAGTACTTC. Protein product: CASNFGSTRDEQYF. Using reference TRBV5-4 and TRBJ2-7 for the parts outside the CDR3, the full variable domain is ETGVTQSPTHLIKTRGQQVTLRCSSQSGHNTVSWYQQALGQGPQFIFQYYREEENGRGNFPPRFSGLQFPNYSSELNVNALELDDSALYLCASNFGSTRDEQYFGPGTRLTVT.

V gene TRBV14 combines with J gene TRBJ2-3, with TRBD1 matching 9 bases. Looked up from germline, CDR1 is SGHDN and CDR2 is FVKESK. V trimming: 5 bases; J trimming: 2 bases; junction bases outside the gene matches: 8. This CDR3 contains 16 residues. Here the CDR3 reads CASSSQGTGFTDTQYF. CDR3 bases: TGTGCCAGCAGCTCCCAGGGGACAGGGTTCACAGATACGCAGTATTTT.

The V gene is TRBV6-6, the J gene TRBJ2-1; 7 bases line up with TRBD2. The germline CDR1 and CDR2 sequences are MNHNY and SVGAGI (reference sequence). Trimming removed 2 bases from V and 6 bases from J; junction bases left unmatched: 10. This CDR3 has 16 residues. CDR3 region: CASSYRAGDEGNEQFF. The CDR3 DNA reads TGTGCCAGCAGTTACCGGGCGGGAGATGAAGGCAATGAGCAGTTCTTC.

J is TRBJ2-4 and V is TRBV5-1, with D tentatively TRBD2 (6 bases). CDR1 is SGHRS, CDR2 YFSETQ, per germline. Between the trimmed V and J ends, which lost 2 bases and 9 bases, there was a span of 12 bases. The CDR3 totals 13 residues. CDR3 nucleotide sequence: TGCGCCAGCAGCTTCTGGGGGGTGGGCATTCAGTACTTC. This encodes CASSFWGVGIQYF.